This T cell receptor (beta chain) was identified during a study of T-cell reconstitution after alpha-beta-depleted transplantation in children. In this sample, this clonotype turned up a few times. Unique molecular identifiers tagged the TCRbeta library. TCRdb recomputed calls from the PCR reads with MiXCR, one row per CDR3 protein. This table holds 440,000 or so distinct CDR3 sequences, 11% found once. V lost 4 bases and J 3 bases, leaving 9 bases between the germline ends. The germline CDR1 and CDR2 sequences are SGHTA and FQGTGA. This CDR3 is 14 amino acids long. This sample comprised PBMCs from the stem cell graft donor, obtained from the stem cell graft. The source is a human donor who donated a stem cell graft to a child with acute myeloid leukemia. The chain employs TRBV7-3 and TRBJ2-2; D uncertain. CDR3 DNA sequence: TGTGCCAGCAGCTACCTCCAATACACCGGGGAGCTGTTTTTT. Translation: CASSYLQYTGELFF.